The table lists the clone carrying this TCR beta chain with a few counts. Its antigen is as yet unknown. Patients got ipilimumab 1 mg/kg beginning 14 to 28 days post-transplant. Patients got 3 mg/kg IV nivolumab weeks 1, 4, 7, 10, then biweekly through week 26. Clones were sequenced by immunoSEQ multiplex PCR, and TCRdb holds only the in-frame ones, with some missing. The sample lists 15,000 to 20,000 clones; 81% were seen once. CDR3 size: 12 residues. Germline-derived CDR1 and CDR2 are KGHSH and LQKENI. The V and J ends lost 4 bases and 5 bases respectively, with 6 bases between them. The source of the sample is a study of ipilimumab plus nivolumab after autologous stem cell transplantation. Findings and limits, study-wide: The authors say TCR, Treg and microbiome findings warrant further study.

The chain recombines TRBV18 with TRBJ1-5; D not certain. This sequence originates from a male donor with diffuse large B-cell lymphoma. The starting material was PBMCs, obtained in a trial of ipilimumab plus nivolumab as post-transplant consolidation. CDR3: CASSQRDQPQHF. The CDR3 coding sequence is TGTGCCAGCTCACAAAGGGATCAGCCCCAGCATTTT.